Following are 8 T cell receptor beta chains from one sample sequenced in a study of blood T cell repertoires in COVID-19. Assay: immunoSEQ multiplex PCR; the TCRdb copy retains only in-frame clones and omits some. The table has about 390,000 clones, around nine tenths seen once. Specimen: PBMCs or T cells enriched from blood (not recorded which). The receptor set was obtained from a woman between 50 and 59 years old who had recovered from COVID-19.

The chain has TRBV5-8 and TRBJ1-1; D is possibly TRBD1 (5 bases). CDR1 is SGHTS and CDR2 is YDEGEE in the germline V gene. Trimming removed 0 bases from V and 10 bases from J, with 16 bases in between. The CDR3 is 14 residues long. CDR3 sequence (DNA): TGTGCCAGCAGCTTGGCGACAGTAAACAACGGAGCTTTCTTT. Encoded protein: CASSLATVNNGAFF. The variable domain in full, completed from reference TRBV5-8 and TRBJ1-1, reads EAGVTQSPTHLIKTRGQQATLRCSPISGHTSVYWYQQALGLGLQFLLWYDEGEERNRGNFPPRFSGRQFPNYSSELNVNALELEDSALYLCASSLATVNNGAFFGQGTRLTVV.

The chain uses TRBV19 and TRBJ1-3; tentative D call: TRBD1 (6 bases). CDR3 length equals 16 residues. Trimming pared 10 bases from V and 1 base from J, leaving 20 bases between. Per the germline V gene, CDR1 is LNHDA and CDR2 is SQIVND (reference sequence). CDR3 loop: CATRGQELTSGNTIYF. CDR3 DNA sequence: TGTGCCACCAGGGGTCAGGAATTAACGTCTGGAAACACCATATATTTT.

The chain employs TRBV7-3 and TRBJ1-1; 7 positions agree with TRBD1. The CDR3 spans 14 residues. V gave up 5 bases and J gave up 5 bases; unmatched junction bases: 8. Germline V CDR1 and CDR2: SGHTA, FQGTGA. Here the CDR3 DNA reads TGTGCCAGCAGCACAGGGGATCGTTGGACTGAAGCTTTCTTT. As protein: CASSTGDRWTEAFF.

The J gene is TRBJ2-1, the V gene TRBV5-6, with D tentatively TRBD2 (5 bases). Germline V gene sequence: CDR1 SGHDT, CDR2 YYEEEE. The CDR3 is 14 residues long. The V and J ends lost 0 bases and 9 bases respectively, with 13 bases between them. The CDR3 DNA sequence: TGTGCCAGCAGCTTGGCCCTGAGGGTCGGTGAGCAGTTCTTC. This encodes CASSLALRVGEQFF.

This chain uses TRBV7-8 with TRBJ2-6; 10 bases align to TRBD1. J was trimmed by 2 bases and V by 1 base; bases with no gene match: 8. The germline V gene has CDR1 SGHVS and CDR2 FQNEAQ. This CDR3 spans 19 amino acids. The DNA for the CDR3 is TGTGCCAGCAGCTTAGGGACAGGGGGGTTTTTGGCTGGGGCCAACGTCCTGACTTTC. Protein: CASSLGTGGFLAGANVLTF.

The chain links TRBV2 to TRBJ1-1, with TRBD1 matching 9 bases. V was clipped by 5 bases and J by 11 bases; unmatched bases: 9. The CDR3 is 13 residues long. Germline V gene sequence: CDR1 SNHLY, CDR2 FYNNEI. In DNA, the CDR3 is TGTGCCAGCAGTAGGGACAGGGTAGTAGAGGCTTTCTTT. It codes for CASSRDRVVEAFF.

This sequence joins TRBV10-3 and TRBJ2-7; TRBD2 matches 8 bases. Trimming cost V 3 bases and J 0 bases; bases outside gene matches: 7. CDR1 is ENHRY and CDR2 is SYGVKD in the germline V gene. The CDR3 totals 16 residues. The CDR3 sequence is CAISEGAGTSSYEQYF. The CDR3, as DNA: TGTGCCATCAGTGAAGGAGCGGGGACTAGCTCCTACGAGCAGTACTTC.

This sequence joins TRBV2 and TRBJ1-2; no clear D. The CDR3 length is 14 residues. CDR1 SNHLY and CDR2 FYNNEI come from the germline V gene. V was trimmed by 3 bases and J by 4 bases, leaving 12 bases between them. The chain's CDR3 is CASSDQERRYGYTF. The DNA for the CDR3 is TGTGCCAGCAGTGATCAGGAACGCCGCTATGGCTACACCTTC.